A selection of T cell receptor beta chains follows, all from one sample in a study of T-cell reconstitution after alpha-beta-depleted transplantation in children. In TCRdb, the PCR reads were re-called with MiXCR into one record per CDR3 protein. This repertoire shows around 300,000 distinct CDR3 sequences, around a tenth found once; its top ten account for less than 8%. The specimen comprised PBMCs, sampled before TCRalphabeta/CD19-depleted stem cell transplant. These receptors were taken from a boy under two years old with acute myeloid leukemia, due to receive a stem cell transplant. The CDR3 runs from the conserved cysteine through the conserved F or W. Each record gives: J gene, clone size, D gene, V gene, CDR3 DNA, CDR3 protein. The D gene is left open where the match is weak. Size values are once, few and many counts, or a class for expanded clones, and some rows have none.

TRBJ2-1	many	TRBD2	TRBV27	TGTGCCAGCAGTTTAGAACTAGCGGACCCTAGGAGGGAGCAGTTCTTC	CASSLELADPRREQFF
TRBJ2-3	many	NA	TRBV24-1	TGTGCCACCAGGAGGGCTAGCACAGATACGCAGTATTTT	CATRRASTDTQYF
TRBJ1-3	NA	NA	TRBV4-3	TGCGCCAGCAGCTCCCCCCTATTGGGGGGAGCTGGAAACACCATATATTTT	CASSSPLLGGAGNTIYF
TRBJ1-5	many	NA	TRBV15	TGTGCCACCAGCCCGCGGGCCGTCCGAAATCAGCCCCAGCATTTT	CATSPRAVRNQPQHF
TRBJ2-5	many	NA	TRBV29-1	TGCAGCGTTTGGGGGTCTCAAGAGACCCAGTACTTC	CSVWGSQETQYF
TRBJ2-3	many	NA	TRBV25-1	TGTGCCAGCAGTGAGTCGTTCACAGATACGCAGTATTTT	CASSESFTDTQYF
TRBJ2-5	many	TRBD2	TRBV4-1	TGCGCCAGCAGCCACGATGGACTAGCAGAGACCCAGTACTTC	CASSHDGLAETQYF
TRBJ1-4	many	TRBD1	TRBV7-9	TGTGCCAGCAGCTTAGCGGGGACAGGAGCAAATGAAAAACTGTTTTTT	CASSLAGTGANEKLFF
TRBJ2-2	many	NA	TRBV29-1	TGCAGCGTTGAAGTCACAGGGTCGGGCGGGGAGCTGTTTTTT	CSVEVTGSGGELFF
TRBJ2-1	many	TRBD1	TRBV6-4	TGTGCCAGCAGTGGCGAGACAGGGTCGCACAATGAGCAGTTCTTC	CASSGETGSHNEQFF
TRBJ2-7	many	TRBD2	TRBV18	TGTGCCAGCTCACTTATGGCCCCGGGGGGGCCCTCCTACGAGCAGTACTTC	CASSLMAPGGPSYEQYF
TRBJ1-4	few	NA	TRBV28	TGTGCCAGCAGTTTTAGGAGCTCGCTGCCTGAAAAACTGTTTTTT	CASSFRSSLPEKLFF
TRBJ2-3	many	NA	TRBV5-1	TGCGCCAGCAGCTGGGAGACAGATACGCAGTATTTT	CASSWETDTQYF
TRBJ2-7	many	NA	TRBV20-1	TGCAGTGCTAGACGTACTCCGGGACAACGTTACGAGCAGTACTTC	CSARRTPGQRYEQYF
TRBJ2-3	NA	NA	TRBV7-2	TGTGCCAGCAGCCGACGGACAGCCTACAGAGATACGCAGTATTTT	CASSRRTAYRDTQYF
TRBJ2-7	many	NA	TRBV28	TGTGCCAGCAGTTTATGGTGGGGGAGCTCCTACGAGCAGTACTTC	CASSLWWGSSYEQYF
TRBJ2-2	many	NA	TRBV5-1	TGCGCCAGCAGCCCCGGGACACGAGACAGGGAGCTGTTTTTT	CASSPGTRDRELFF
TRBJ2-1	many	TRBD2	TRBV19	TGTGCCACTGATAGCGGGCCCTCCTACAATGAGCAGTTCTTC	CATDSGPSYNEQFF
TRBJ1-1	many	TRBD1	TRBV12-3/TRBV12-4	TGTGCCAGCAGTTTAGGGGACAGGGAAACTGAAGCTTTCTTT	CASSLGDRETEAFF
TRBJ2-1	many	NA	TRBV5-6	TGTGCCAGCAGCTTCGGAACAGGGCCGTACAATGAGCAGTTCTTC	CASSFGTGPYNEQFF
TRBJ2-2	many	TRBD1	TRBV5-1	TGCGCCAGCATAATCGGACAGGGGACCGGGGAGCTGTTTTTT	CASIIGQGTGELFF
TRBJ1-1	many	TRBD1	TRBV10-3	TGTGCCACCCGGGGACAGCTGATACCCAACACTGAAGCTTTCTTT	CATRGQLIPNTEAFF
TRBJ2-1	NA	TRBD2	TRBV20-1	TGCAGTGCTAGGGAGGGACTAGCGGGCCACAATGAGCAGTTCTTC	CSAREGLAGHNEQFF
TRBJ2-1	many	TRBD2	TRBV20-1	TGCAGTGAAGGAGTAGGGCGGGAGGAATACAATGAGCAGTTCTTC	CSEGVGREEYNEQFF
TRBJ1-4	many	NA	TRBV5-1	TGCGCCAGCAGCTTATCCGACGGAGGGGAAAAACTGTTTTTT	CASSLSDGGEKLFF
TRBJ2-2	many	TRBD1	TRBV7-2	TGTGCCAGCAGCTCGGACAGGGCAAGGGCCGGGGAGCTGTTTTTT	CASSSDRARAGELFF
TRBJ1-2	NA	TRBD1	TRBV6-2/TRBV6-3	TGTGCCAGCAGTCACCGGGACAGGCCCTATGGCTACACCTTC	CASSHRDRPYGYTF
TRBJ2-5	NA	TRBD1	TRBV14	TGTGCCAGCAGCCAGAGATTTGGTAACCGGCCAGGGGGCTTGGAGACCCAGTACTTC	CASSQRFGNRPGGLETQYF
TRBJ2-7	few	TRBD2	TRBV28	TGTGCCAGCAACGGGGGGGCAACCTACGAGCAGTACTTC	CASNGGATYEQYF
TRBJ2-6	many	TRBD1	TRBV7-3	TGTGCCAGCAGCCCGATTTCTACAGGGGGCTCTGGGGCCAACGTCCTGACTTTC	CASSPISTGGSGANVLTF
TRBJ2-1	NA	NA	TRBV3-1	TGTGCCAGCAGCCAAGCTACATGGTCGAGCTCCTACAATGAGCAGTTCTTC	CASSQATWSSSYNEQFF
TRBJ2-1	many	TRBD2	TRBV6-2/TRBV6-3	TGTGCCAGCAGTTACTCGCTTAGCGGGAAACCGTACAATGAGCAGTTCTTC	CASSYSLSGKPYNEQFF
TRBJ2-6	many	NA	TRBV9	TGTGCCAGCAGCTTATCCTTTGAAGCCTCTGGGGCCAACGTCCTGACTTTC	CASSLSFEASGANVLTF
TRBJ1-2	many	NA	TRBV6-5	TGTGCCAGCAGTTACCCAGAATATACAGCCATCTTGTACTATGGCTACACCTTC	CASSYPEYTAILYYGYTF
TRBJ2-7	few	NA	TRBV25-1	TGTGCCAGCAGTGAAAGGGCAGGGAGCGCCTACGAGCAGTACTTC	CASSERAGSAYEQYF
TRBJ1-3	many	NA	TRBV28	TGTGCCATCGGGTCCTCTGGAAACACCATATATTTT	CAIGSSGNTIYF
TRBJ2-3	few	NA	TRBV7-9	TGTGCCGAACAGGGAGACCGCACAGATACGCAGTATTTT	CAEQGDRTDTQYF
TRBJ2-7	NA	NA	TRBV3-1	TGTGCCAGCAGCCAAGTTGGTCGGGGGTCGGGAGAGCAGTACTTC	CASSQVGRGSGEQYF
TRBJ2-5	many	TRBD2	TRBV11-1	TGTGCCAGCGATCTAGCGGGGGGGCAGGAGACCCAGTACTTC	CASDLAGGQETQYF
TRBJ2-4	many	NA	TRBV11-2	TGTGCCAGCAGCTTAGATCTTGCACTAGCCAAAAACATTCAGTACTTC	CASSLDLALAKNIQYF
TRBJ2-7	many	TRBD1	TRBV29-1	TGCAGCGTTCAAGACGGGACAGGGTACGAGCAGTACTTC	CSVQDGTGYEQYF
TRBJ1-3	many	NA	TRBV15	TGTGCCACCAGCAGAGAGGGGGACAACCGTTTTGGAAACACCATATATTTT	CATSREGDNRFGNTIYF
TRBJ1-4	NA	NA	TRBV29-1	TGCAGCGCCGCAGGGGTAACTAATGAAAAACTGTTTTTT	CSAAGVTNEKLFF
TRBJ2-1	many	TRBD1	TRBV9	TGTGCCAGCAGCACCGGGGGACAGGCGTTTGTTGAGCAGTTCTTC	CASSTGGQAFVEQFF
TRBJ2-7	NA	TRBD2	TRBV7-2	TGTGCCAGCAGCTTATTACCGCCTAGCGGGAGTAGGAACGAGCAGTACTTC	CASSLLPPSGSRNEQYF
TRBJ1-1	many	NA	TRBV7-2	TGTGCCAGCAGCTTAAATGACAGGGAAGCTTTCTTT	CASSLNDREAFF
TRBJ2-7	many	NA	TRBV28	TGTGCCAGCATAGAGGCCCGTGAGAGAAAGCAGTACTTC	CASIEARERKQYF
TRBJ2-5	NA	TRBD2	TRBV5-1	TGCGCCAGCAGCTTGATTTGTACCGCGGGGGTTATGAAGACCCAGTACTTC	CASSLICTAGVMKTQYF
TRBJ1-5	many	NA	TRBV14	TGTGCCAGCAGCCAAAACCTCGGTCAGCCCCAGCATTTT	CASSQNLGQPQHF
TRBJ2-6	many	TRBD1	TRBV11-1	TGTGCCAGCAGCTTAGACTTTTTGGGACAGTCCTCTGGGGCCAACGTCCTGACTTTC	CASSLDFLGQSSGANVLTF